Below are 2 T cell receptor beta chains sequenced from a single sample in a study of T cells after yellow fever vaccination. One entry per CDR3 protein results from TCRdb running MiXCR on the 5' RACE reads. The data contain some 300,000 distinct CDR3 sequences, 8.7% of them singletons. Source: CD4+ T cells sorted from PBMCs, taken 5 days after the yellow fever booster vaccination. Receptors were obtained from a man aged 18 to 30 who received the YFV17D yellow fever vaccine.

The rearrangement links TRBV6-5 to TRBJ2-3; 12 bases line up with TRBD2. The CDR3 has 16 amino acids. Germline trimming cut 5 bases from V and 3 bases from J; bases unmatched to any gene: 6. Germline assignment: CDR1 MNHEY and CDR2 SVGAGI. The CDR3 reads CASSRHGTSGTDTQYF. DNA of the CDR3: TGTGCCAGCAGTCGCCACGGGACTAGCGGGACAGATACGCAGTATTTT.

CDR3 sequence: CASSVQGSWSYGYTF. The DNA of the CDR3 is TGTGCCAGCAGTGTACAGGGTTCGTGGTCCTATGGCTACACCTTC. The chain links TRBV12-3 or TRBV12-4 to TRBJ1-2; D perhaps matches TRBD1 (6 bases). V was clipped by 5 bases and J by 4 bases, with 17 bases between them. This CDR3 has 15 residues.